This T cell receptor beta chain derives from a study of PD-L1 blockade in urothelial cancer. TCRdb's table, derived via immunoSEQ multiplex PCR, lists solely in-frame clones and lacks some. The table shows fewer than 40,000 clones, with 80% to 95% occurring only once. Sequences were derived from PBMCs, sampled around atezolizumab (anti-PD-L1) treatment. This receptor was taken from a man aged 65-85 years with urothelial cancer.

The CDR3 loop is CASNEGSPNEKLFF. The CDR3 nucleotides read TGTGCCAGCAATGAGGGGAGTCCTAATGAAAAACTGTTTTTT. The chain links TRBV6-1 to TRBJ1-4; a weak D match, TRBD1 (5 bases). The CDR3 sequence is 14 residues long. Trimming removed 7 bases from V and 3 bases from J, with 12 bases in between. Per germline, CDR1 MNHNS and CDR2 SASEGT.